What follows are 21 T cell receptor beta chains derived from one specimen sequenced in a study of somatic mutations in cytotoxic T cells in rheumatoid arthritis. Assay used: immunoSEQ multiplex PCR; TCRdb lists only in-frame clones, some missing. This repertoire shows roughly 15,000 clones, approximately 80% found once; its top ten account for 17%. The sequenced sample was CD8+ T cells sorted from blood. Receptors were obtained from an adult with rheumatoid arthritis.

Details on this clone: The sample has other DNA sequences that encode this CDR3 too. The V and J genes are TRBV28 and TRBJ2-5; TRBD1 matches at 7 bases. This CDR3 has 13 amino acids. Germline loops: CDR1 MDHEN, CDR2 SYDVKM. Trimming at V came to 6 bases and at J to 3 bases, leaving 4 bases not matched to a gene. The chain's CDR3 is CASSQTGKETQYF. DNA for the CDR3: TGTGCCAGCAGCCAGACAGGGAAAGAGACCCAGTACTTC.

This chain connects TRBV30 to TRBJ1-2; D ambiguous. Germline CDR1 reads GTSNPN; CDR2 reads SVGIG (reference sequence). This CDR3 is built from 14 residues. V lost 4 bases to trimming and J lost 8 bases, with 20 bases between them. CDR3 sequence: CAWTLTSSVGGYTF. Written as DNA, the CDR3 is TGTGCCTGGACCCTTACCTCTAGCGTCGGCGGCTACACCTTC.

There are a few counts of this clone. The genes are TRBV13 and TRBJ2-7, with 9 bases lining up with TRBD1. Germline V gives CDR1 PRHDT, CDR2 FYEKMQ (reference sequence). The V segment lost 5 bases and the J segment 5 bases; nucleotides outside the gene matches: 7. CDR3 length equals 14 residues. The CDR3 protein is CASSTRDRDDEQYF. CDR3 sequence (DNA): TGTGCCAGCAGCACCCGGGACAGGGACGACGAGCAGTACTTC.

The V gene is TRBV6-6, the J gene TRBJ2-2; 10 positions agree with TRBD2. The CDR3 runs 15 residues. The junction had 1 base not matched to a gene; V was cut back by 5 bases and J by 1 base. Germline V gene lookup returns CDR1 MNHNY and CDR2 SVGAGI (reference sequence). The CDR3 DNA is TGTGCCAGCAGTCGACTAGCGGGGAACACCGGGGAGCTGTTTTTT. Protein product: CASSRLAGNTGELFF.

There are a few counts of this clone. V and J are TRBV7-9 and TRBJ2-3; 11 nucleotides match TRBD2. The J segment lost 8 bases and the V segment lost 5 bases, leaving 15 bases of the junction unmatched. CDR3 size: 17 residues. Germline V gives CDR1 SEHNR, CDR2 FQNEAQ (reference sequence). The CDR3 coding sequence is TGTGCCAGCAGCCCGGGGGCCGGGACTAGCGGACCTCCTACGCAGTATTTT. This translates into CASSPGAGTSGPPTQYF.

This clone was observed a handful of times. This chain connects TRBV7-9 to TRBJ1-6, with a possible D match to TRBD1 (5 bases). Germline-derived CDR1 and CDR2 are SEHNR and FQNEAQ (reference sequence). The CDR3 totals 17 residues. V was cut by 2 bases and J by 4 bases, with 15 bases left in between. CDR3 bases: TGTGCCAGCAGCTTATTGGGGGTGGCTGGATATAATTCACCCCTCCACTTT. Its protein is CASSLLGVAGYNSPLHF.

The chain has TRBV6-1 and TRBJ2-7; D possibly matches TRBD1 or TRBD2 (5 bases each). This CDR3 has 12 residues. CDR1 is MNHNS and CDR2 is SASEGT in the germline V gene. Trimming took 8 bases from V and 7 from J, leaving 15 bases between them. CDR3 protein: CASVGEGWEQYF. In DNA form, the CDR3 reads TGTGCCAGCGTGGGAGAGGGGTGGGAGCAGTACTTC.

This clone was seen only once. The chain carries TRBV7-6 and TRBJ2-7, with 8 bases matching TRBD1. Germline V gene data show CDR1 as SGHVS and CDR2 as FNYEAQ. The ends lost 5 bases at V and 3 bases at J; junction bases unmatched: 6. There are 14 residues in the CDR3. The DNA for the CDR3 is TGTGCCAGCAGCCCCCGGGACAGGCTCTACGAGCAGTACTTC. It codes for CASSPRDRLYEQYF.

The chain carries TRBV10-2 and TRBJ1-4, with D perhaps matching TRBD1 (6 bases). Germline CDR1 reads WSHSY; CDR2 reads SAAADI. This CDR3 region has 16 residues. V was pared by 0 bases and J by 6 bases, with 14 bases between. CDR3 nucleotide sequence: TGCGCCAGCAGTGAGTCTTGGGGGGGCCTGGATGAAAAACTGTTTTTT. This codes for CASSESWGGLDEKLFF.

This chain links TRBV19 with TRBJ1-6, with D unclear. The CDR3 contains 17 residues. The V gene lost 4 bases and the J gene lost 10 bases, with 23 bases spanning the gap. The V gene's germline CDR1 is LNHDA and CDR2 SQIVND (reference sequence). The CDR3 nucleotides read TGTGCCAGTAGTACCACCCGGACGTTGGGGATTTTCTCACCCCTCCACTTT. Protein: CASSTTRTLGIFSPLHF.

The chain joins TRBV4-2 to TRBJ1-5; possible D gene TRBD1, 5 bases. This CDR3 contains 15 residues. Per germline, CDR1 LGHNA and CDR2 YNFKEQ. V dropped 1 base and J dropped 5 bases, with 12 bases sitting between them. The CDR3 nucleotides are TGTGCCAGCAGCCAAGTTTTCCAGGGCGATCAGCCCCAGCATTTT. This sequence encodes CASSQVFQGDQPQHF.

The CDR3 here is CASSLGIRTGGVQPQHF. The DNA of the CDR3 is TGTGCCAGCAGCTTAGGGATCCGGACAGGGGGAGTACAGCCCCAGCATTTT. The chain recombines TRBV7-9 with TRBJ1-5, with 10 nucleotides matching TRBD1. V gave up 1 base and J gave up 7 bases; unmatched junction bases: 10. The germline V gene has CDR1 SEHNR and CDR2 FQNEAQ (reference sequence). CDR3 length: 17 amino acids.

The CDR3 coding sequence is TGTGCCAGCAGTTATGGGGGAACGCTAACCTACGAGCAGTACTTC. It encodes CASSYGGTLTYEQYF. The V call is TRBV6-5, the J call TRBJ2-7, with D perhaps being TRBD1 or TRBD2 (5 bases each). CDR1 MNHEY and CDR2 SVGAGI come from the germline V gene. The germline V and J ends were trimmed by 3 bases and 2 bases, with 14 bases remaining between them. This CDR3 has 15 amino acids.

The J gene is TRBJ2-7, the V gene TRBV5-4; D is ambiguous. CDR1 SGHNT and CDR2 YYREEE come from the germline V gene (reference sequence). The CDR3 is 15 amino acids. V lost 3 bases and J lost 2, with 15 bases in between. CDR3 sequence reads: CASSSGQSTPYEQYF. CDR3 bases: TGTGCCAGCAGCTCCGGTCAGAGTACCCCCTACGAGCAGTACTTC.

The genes are TRBV27 and TRBJ2-7; D uncertain. This CDR3 is 11 amino acids long. The germline gives CDR1 MNHEY, CDR2 SMNVEV (reference sequence). With 3 bases removed from V and 4 bases from J, the gap between germline ends came to 4 bases. Here the CDR3 DNA reads TGTGCCAGCAGTTTGGGGTACGAGCAGTACTTC. Its protein is CASSLGYEQYF.

This chain joins TRBV7-3 and TRBJ2-7; D ambiguous. V was cut by 2 bases and J by 0 bases, with 11 bases left in between. Germline V lookup: CDR1 SGHTA, CDR2 FQGTGA. The CDR3 sequence is 15 residues long. In DNA, the CDR3 is TGTGCCAGCAGCTTACCGCTAGAGAGCTCCTACGAGCAGTACTTC. It specifies CASSLPLESSYEQYF.

This rearrangement joins TRBV7-2 to TRBJ1-5; the D is unclear. Germline CDR1 is SGHTA and CDR2 is FQGNSA. The CDR3 is made up of 16 amino acids. The V and J ends lost 6 bases and 3 bases respectively, with 18 bases between them. The CDR3 DNA reads as TGTGCCAGCAGTCCCGGGGTGGCCCGGCTCAATCAGCCCCAGCATTTT. Protein product: CASSPGVARLNQPQHF.

The V gene is TRBV4-1, the J gene TRBJ1-2, with unresolved D. The CDR3 has 15 amino acids. The V end lost 3 bases, the J end lost 2 bases, and 13 bases lay between the germline ends. The germline V gene encodes CDR1 MGHRA and CDR2 YSYEKL. CDR3 coding DNA: TGCGCCAGCAGCCACCTTATGGGAGGAAACTATGGCTACACCTTC. Amino acids: CASSHLMGGNYGYTF.

The V gene is TRBV5-8, the J gene TRBJ2-7, with D maybe TRBD1 (5 bases). CDR1 SGHTS and CDR2 YDEGEE come from the germline V gene. This CDR3 has 16 residues. Trimming removed 4 bases at V and 0 bases at J, with 17 bases between. The CDR3: CASSNPDSPTSYEQYF. In DNA, the CDR3 is TGTGCCAGCAGCAACCCCGACAGCCCTACCTCCTACGAGCAGTACTTC.

The chain joins TRBV2 to TRBJ2-1; the match to TRBD2 covers 11 bases. V lost 9 bases, J lost 4 bases, and 5 bases stayed unmatched. The germline V gene has CDR1 SNHLY and CDR2 FYNNEI. The CDR3 contains 14 residues. The CDR3 loop is CARRLAGNYNEQFF. Written as DNA, the CDR3 is TGTGCCAGACGACTAGCGGGGAATTACAATGAGCAGTTCTTC.

J is TRBJ1-1 and V is TRBV7-6, with D unresolved. Germline CDR1 and CDR2: SGHVS and FNYEAQ. This CDR3 has 13 amino acids. V was pared by 0 bases and J by 5 bases, with 7 bases between. CDR3 in DNA: TGTGCCAGCAGCTTAGCTGCGGGGACTGAAGCTTTCTTT. Translated, it gives CASSLAAGTEAFF.